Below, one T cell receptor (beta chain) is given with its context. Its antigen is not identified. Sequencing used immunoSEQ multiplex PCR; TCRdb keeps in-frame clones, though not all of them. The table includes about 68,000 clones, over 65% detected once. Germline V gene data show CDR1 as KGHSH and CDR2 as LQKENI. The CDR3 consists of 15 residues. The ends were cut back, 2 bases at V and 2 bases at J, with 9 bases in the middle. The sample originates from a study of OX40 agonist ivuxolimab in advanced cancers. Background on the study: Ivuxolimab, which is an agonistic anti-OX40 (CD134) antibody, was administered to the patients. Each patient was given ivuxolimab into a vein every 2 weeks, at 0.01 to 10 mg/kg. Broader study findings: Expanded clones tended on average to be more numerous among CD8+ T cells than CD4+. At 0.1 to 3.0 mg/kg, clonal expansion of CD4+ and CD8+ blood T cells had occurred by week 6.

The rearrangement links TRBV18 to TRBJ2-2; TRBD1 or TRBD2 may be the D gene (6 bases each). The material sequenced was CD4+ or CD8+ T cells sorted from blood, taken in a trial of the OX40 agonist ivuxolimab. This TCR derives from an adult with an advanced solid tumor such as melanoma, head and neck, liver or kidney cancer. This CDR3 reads CASSPTGANTGELFF. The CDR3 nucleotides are TGTGCCAGCTCACCAACGGGGGCTAACACCGGGGAGCTGTTTTTT. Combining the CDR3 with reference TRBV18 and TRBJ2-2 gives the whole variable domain NAGVMQNPRHLVRRRGQEARLRCSPMKGHSHVYWYRQLPEEGLKFMVYLQKENIIDESGMPKERFSAEFPKEGPSILRIQQVVRGDSAAYFCASSPTGANTGELFFGEGSRLTVL.